This T cell receptor beta chain comes out of a study of blood T cells in healthy people across ages. Primers used in a second PCR of about 6 to 11 cycles were a sample-barcoded 5' primer and a J-beta primer mix. Each cDNA molecule was tagged by a template-switch adaptor with 12 random nucleotides. TCRdb re-analysed the 5' RACE reads in MiXCR, keeping a single row per CDR3 protein. In the table there are approximately 2,000,000 distinct CDR3 sequences, more than 35% of which are singletons. PBMCs were isolated at a quantity of at least 6 million per sample. This clonotype was detected a few times. Its cognate antigen is unknown. The length of the CDR3 is 14 residues. Between the trimmed V and J ends, which lost 6 bases and 0 bases, there was a span of 8 bases. Study-level points and caveats: Any changes in expanded clonotypes were possibly confounded, as donor CMV status remained unknown.

The rearrangement joins TRBV12-3 or TRBV12-4 to TRBJ1-4; D perhaps matches TRBD1 (6 bases). The sample was blood. This receptor was taken from a human donor in good health. The CDR3: CASRYRATNEKLFF. CDR3 sequence (DNA): TGTGCCAGCAGGTACAGGGCAACTAATGAAAAACTGTTTTTT.